This T cell receptor beta chain was recovered during a study of regulatory T cells in long-lasting Graves disease. Study-wide background: Those Graves' patients who were newly diagnosed had been on antithyroid drugs under 3 months.

To make TCR beta libraries, researchers used iRepertoire HTBI primers and Arm-PCR of CDR3 regions. TCRdb processed the multiplex PCR reads anew with MiXCR; each CDR3 protein has one entry. The repertoire holds more than 350,000 distinct CDR3 sequences, around 14% seen once, with over 15% in the top ten. This clonotype was observed a few times. Its antigen is currently unknown. Sample time point: newly diagnosed GD, antithyroid drugs for less than 3 months. PBMC-derived RNA was used for the TCR library. Germline CDR1 is SQVTM and CDR2 is ANQGSEA. This CDR3 is 12 amino acids long. Trimming took off 7 bases at V and 4 bases at J, with 10 bases between the two ends. Study-level findings and limits: Persistent patients shared more public clonotypes (2,741) than new patients (approximately 970).

The same data also went into a second study, on T cells in Graves' hyperthyroidism and ophthalmopathy. This second study notes: RT-PCR in the first round (using the HTBI primer set) targeted the TCR CDR3.

The source material was peripheral blood mononuclear cells (PBMCs), sampled at new diagnosis, from a patient treated with antithyroid drugs. The chain carries TRBV29-1 and TRBJ2-2, with D possibly being TRBD2 (5 bases). The source is a woman aged 25 to 39 with Graves disease. CDR3 sequence (DNA): TGCAGCGGGGCGGGTTCCACCGGGGAGCTGTTTTTT. Encoded protein: CSGAGSTGELFF.